One sample yielded the 27 T cell receptor beta chains listed below, sequenced in a study of vaccination and CD4 T cells after COVID-19 (dated by TCRdb to 2022 to 2024). These receptors' antigens are unknown. Interpreted using the paper, the treatment or condition label stands for: approximately 11-day PBMC culture with coronavirus spike peptide pools or control peptides (ViraFEST assay). Library construction relied on PCR. TCRdb names Illumina iSeq 100 as the instrument used. DNA from cultured CD4+ T cells was subjected to TCR sequencing with the Oncomine TCR Beta short-read assay at the Johns Hopkins FTIC core. The public reads were run again by TCRdb, first through fastp at Q25 and then through MiXCR, and only productive beta chains were kept. Rows are unified per CDR3 protein, each entry keeping the most common DNA and genes. The sample table contains about 3,300 distinct CDR3 sequences; only one count was recorded for less than 65% of them. Approximately 17% of the sample is taken by the ten largest.

The sample comprised CD4+ T cells from blood, cultured in vitro. The receptors here all came from a human donor who had recovered from COVID-19.

This rearrangement joins TRBV7-3 to TRBJ1-1, with no clear D. Germline assignment: CDR1 SGHTA and CDR2 FQGTGA. This CDR3 has 13 amino acids. V was cut by 4 bases and J by 4 bases, with 10 bases left in between. The CDR3 reads CASSSSGGTEAFF. The CDR3 region has the DNA TGTGCCAGCAGCTCTTCGGGTGGCACTGAAGCTTTCTTT. Supplemented by reference TRBV7-3 and TRBJ1-1, the full variable domain reads GAGVSQTPSNKVTEKGKYVELRCDPISGHTALYWYRQSLGQGPEFLIYFQGTGAADDSGLPNDRFFAVRPEGSVSTLKIQRTERGDSAVYLCASSSSGGTEAFFGQGTRLTVV.

The chain joins TRBV6-1 to TRBJ1-2; D uncertain. V lost 6 bases to trimming and J lost 3 bases, with 11 bases between them. Germline CDR1 is MNHNS and CDR2 is SASEGT. This CDR3 spans 13 amino acids. CDR3 sequence reads: CASSDLRDYGYTF. In DNA, the CDR3 is TGTGCCAGCAGCGACCTTAGGGACTATGGCTACACCTTC.

The chain has TRBV14 and TRBJ2-1; no reliable D call. CDR3 length: 13 amino acids. Trimming took 1 base from V and 15 from J, leaving 16 bases between them. CDR1 and CDR2 from the germline V gene are SGHDN and FVKESK. The CDR3 loop reads CASSQGHGPLLFF. The CDR3 bases are TGTGCCAGCAGCCAAGGCCATGGTCCTCTGCTGTTCTTC.

This chain joins TRBV6-5 and TRBJ2-2; a possible D gene is TRBD2 (6 bases). The CDR3 spans 14 residues. V gave up 2 bases and J gave up 4 bases, with 8 bases separating them. The germline CDR1 and CDR2 sequences are MNHEY and SVGAGI. CDR3 bases: TGTGCCAGCAGTTACACCGGGGGCACCGGGGAGCTGTTTTTT. Residues: CASSYTGGTGELFF.

This chain joins TRBV20-1 and TRBJ1-1; D is unresolved. Germline V gene sequence: CDR1 DFQATT, CDR2 SNEGSKA (reference sequence). The CDR3 contains 15 residues. V was cut by 0 bases and J by 4 bases, with 15 bases left in between. CDR3 protein: CSARDLGRPGTEAFF. As DNA, the CDR3 is TGCAGTGCTAGAGATCTAGGCCGGCCGGGCACTGAAGCTTTCTTT.

In its sample, this clonotype is large. The V call is TRBV6-1, the J call TRBJ1-2, with a possible D match to TRBD1 (6 bases). Trimming shortened V by 4 bases and J by 7 bases, and 19 bases separated the two germline ends. The CDR3 consists of 15 residues. Germline V gives CDR1 MNHNS, CDR2 SASEGT. In DNA form, the CDR3 reads TGTGCCAGCAGTGCCCGGGGGGGGACACTGCTTGGCTACACCTTC. Its protein product is CASSARGGTLLGYTF.

V is TRBV27 and J is TRBJ2-7, with a weak D call TRBD1 (6 bases). Trimming removed 5 bases from V and 0 bases from J, with 14 bases in between. The germline V gene has CDR1 MNHEY and CDR2 SMNVEV (reference sequence). The CDR3 sequence is 15 residues long. CDR3 sequence (DNA): TGTGCCAGCAGTACCTACAGGGACACCTCCTACGAGCAGTACTTC. Translating gives CASSTYRDTSYEQYF.

The V call is TRBV6-5, the J call TRBJ1-6; 8 nucleotides match TRBD1. Looked up from germline, CDR1 is MNHEY and CDR2 is SVGAGI. V lost 0 bases to trimming and J lost 0 bases; unmatched junction nucleotides: 4. The CDR3 contains 18 residues. CDR3 DNA: TGTGCCAGCAGTTACTCCGGACAGGGTAGCTCCTATAATTCACCCCTCCACTTT. This encodes CASSYSGQGSSYNSPLHF.

CDR3 in amino acids: CASSGATLAGGHNEQFF. Written as DNA, the CDR3 is TGTGCCAGCAGCGGAGCTACCTTAGCGGGAGGCCACAATGAGCAGTTCTTC. This chain joins TRBV5-8 and TRBJ2-1; TRBD2 matches 10 bases. CDR1 and CDR2 (germline): SGHTS, YDEGEE. This CDR3 contains 17 residues. Germline trimming cut 4 bases from V and 5 bases from J; bases unmatched to any gene: 12. The full variable domain, with the rest looked up from reference TRBV5-8 and TRBJ2-1, is EAGVTQSPTHLIKTRGQQATLRCSPISGHTSVYWYQQALGLGLQFLLWYDEGEERNRGNFPPRFSGRQFPNYSSELNVNALELEDSALYLCASSGATLAGGHNEQFFGPGTRLTVL.

On this clonotype itself: Because the CDR3 is missing its conserved closing phenylalanine or tryptophan, this is likely a read error. The chain employs TRBV2 and TRBJ2-7; no definite D call. The CDR3 runs 14 residues. Germline CDR1 and CDR2: SNHLY and FYNNEI. V lost 6 bases and J lost 6, with 18 bases in between. The DNA of the CDR3 is TGTGCCAGCAGCCGAAGCGTCTTGGCAGGCGAGCAGTACCTC. This sequence encodes CASSRSVLAGEQYL.

This clonotype was picked up a small number of times. The chain couples TRBV15 to TRBJ1-4; D might be TRBD1 (5 bases). CDR3 length: 13 amino acids. Deletions cut 5 bases from V and 6 bases from J, with 10 bases between. CDR1 is LNHNV, CDR2 YYDKDF, per germline (reference sequence). CDR3 protein: CATSWRGDEKLFF. The DNA of the CDR3 is TGTGCCACCAGCTGGCGGGGCGATGAAAAACTGTTTTTT.

The chain is built from TRBV30 and TRBJ1-5; TRBD1 matches 10 bases. The CDR3 has 15 residues. Germline V CDR1 and CDR2: GTSNPN, SVGIG (reference sequence). Trimming cost V 5 bases and J 3 bases; bases outside gene matches: 7. The CDR3 bases are TGTGCCTGGGGTGCCGGGACAGGGGTCAATCAGCCCCAGCATTTT. This translates into CAWGAGTGVNQPQHF.

This chain uses TRBV28 with TRBJ1-1; 8 bases align to TRBD1. Germline assignment: CDR1 MDHEN and CDR2 SYDVKM. J gave up 1 base and V 3 bases, and 7 bases lay outside the gene matches. CDR3 length: 16 amino acids. The CDR3 DNA reads TGTGCCAGCAGTTTCGGCAGGGGGCTCGGGAACACTGAAGCTTTCTTT. As protein: CASSFGRGLGNTEAFF.

This clonotype showed up just a few times. For the CDR3, the DNA is TGTGCCATCAGTCGGCAGAGCAATCAGCCCCAGCATTTT. Protein sequence: CAISRQSNQPQHF. The V call is TRBV10-3, the J call TRBJ1-5; no reliable D call. Trimming shortened V by 5 bases and J by 1 base, and 6 bases separated the two germline ends. The CDR3 consists of 13 residues. The germline gives CDR1 ENHRY, CDR2 SYGVKD.

The chain uses TRBV20-1 and TRBJ1-1; 7 bases are a match to TRBD1. This CDR3 comprises 13 residues. The germline CDR1 and CDR2 sequences are DFQATT and SNEGSKA (reference sequence). Germline trimming cut 1 base from V and 7 bases from J; bases unmatched to any gene: 6. Here the CDR3 DNA reads TGCAGTGCTAGAGTTCAACAGGGGAATGAAGCTTTCTTT. Encoded protein: CSARVQQGNEAFF.

This rearrangement joins TRBV4-1 to TRBJ1-6; D is unresolved. Deletions cut 1 base from V and 8 bases from J, with 6 bases between. The CDR3 is 13 amino acids. Germline V gene lookup returns CDR1 MGHRA and CDR2 YSYEKL. Here the CDR3 DNA reads TGCGCCAGCAGCCAAGGACCGGATTCACCCCTCCACTTT. Residues: CASSQGPDSPLHF.

By proportion, this clonotype is large. V and J are TRBV5-1 and TRBJ2-5, with 11 bases fitting TRBD2. The V gene's germline CDR1 is SGHRS and CDR2 YFSETQ. The CDR3 sequence is 16 residues long. The trim removed 0 bases at V and 3 bases at J, leaving 4 bases unmatched. CDR3 residues: CASSLVTSGSEETQYF. In DNA, the CDR3 is TGCGCCAGCAGCTTGGTTACTAGCGGGAGCGAAGAGACCCAGTACTTC.

Judged by abundance, this clonotype is medium-sized (0.01 to 0.1%). V gene TRBV3-1 combines with J gene TRBJ1-1, with D possibly TRBD1 on 6 matching bases. Germline values: CDR1 LGHDT, CDR2 YNNKEL (reference sequence). The CDR3 sequence is 16 residues long. The V and J ends lost 4 bases and 2 bases respectively, with 17 bases between them. As DNA, the CDR3 is TGTGCCAGCAGCCGAGGACAGCTTTCAATTAACACTGAAGCTTTCTTT. As protein: CASSRGQLSINTEAFF.

The table lists this clonotype with a count of one. This rearrangement joins TRBV20-1 to TRBJ1-3; TRBD1 aligns across 12 bases. The junction had 7 bases not matched to a gene; V was cut back by 6 bases and J by 4 bases. Germline CDR1 is DFQATT and CDR2 is SNEGSKA (reference sequence). This CDR3 is 15 amino acids long. The CDR3 reads CSARRDRGPGNTIYF. The CDR3, as DNA: TGCAGTGCCCGAAGGGACAGGGGGCCCGGAAACACCATATATTTT.

In its sample, this clonotype was seen a few times. This chain links TRBV6-1 with TRBJ2-5; perhaps TRBD2 as D (5 bases). CDR1 is MNHNS and CDR2 is SASEGT in the germline V gene. Deletions cut 5 bases from V and 0 bases from J, with 16 bases between. The CDR3 totals 16 residues. The CDR3 nucleotides read TGTGCCAGCAGTAGGACTGAATTGGGGTACCAAGAGACCCAGTACTTC. It yields the protein CASSRTELGYQETQYF.

The chain couples TRBV24-1 to TRBJ2-3, with TRBD2 matching 8 bases. This CDR3 is 14 amino acids long. J lost 6 bases, V lost 6 bases, and 7 bases had no gene match. Germline CDR1 reads KGHDR; CDR2 reads SFDVKD. The CDR3 DNA follows: TGTGCCACCAGTCTCGGGGGGGCCTCCGATACGCAGTATTTT. Translating gives CATSLGGASDTQYF.

The chain uses TRBV6-5 and TRBJ1-1, with D tentatively TRBD1 (6 bases). The length of the CDR3 is 15 residues. The V gene's germline CDR1 is MNHEY and CDR2 SVGAGI. Trimming took off 4 bases at V and 1 base at J, with 13 bases between the two ends. CDR3 DNA: TGTGCCAGCAGTTGGCCGGGACAAGGGAACACTGAAGCTTTCTTT. This encodes CASSWPGQGNTEAFF.

The rearrangement uses TRBV30 and TRBJ1-5, with D tentatively TRBD1 (5 bases). The V end was cut by 0 bases, the J end by 4 bases, with 10 bases between. Germline lookup yields CDR1 GTSNPN and CDR2 SVGIG (reference sequence). The CDR3 is 14 residues long. CDR3 DNA: TGTGCCTGGAGTGTCGGGGGGGGAAATCAGCCCCAGCATTTT. The encoded protein is CAWSVGGGNQPQHF. Full variable domain (missing parts from reference TRBV30 and TRBJ1-5): SQTIHQWPATLVQPVGSPLSLECTVEGTSNPNLYWYRQAAGRGLQLLFYSVGIGQISSEVPQNLSASRPQDRQFILSSKKLLLSDSGFYLCAWSVGGGNQPQHFGDGTRLSIL.

In the case of this clonotype: Relative to the germline gene, one junction end is altered; a read error may explain this. The rearrangement joins TRBV6-1 to TRBJ1-6; D unclear. The CDR3 length is 16 residues. CDR1 and CDR2 from the germline V gene are MNHNS and SASEGT. The CDR3 region is CASSNGGSSYNSPLHF. The DNA for the CDR3 is TGTGCCAGCAGCAACGGTGGGAGCTCCTATAATTCACCCCTCCATTTT.

The V call is TRBV27, the J call TRBJ2-1, with TRBD2 identical over 9 bases. V shed 5 bases, J shed 3 bases, and the junction held 5 bases outside the gene matches. Germline V gives CDR1 MNHEY, CDR2 SMNVEV (reference sequence). This CDR3 spans 15 amino acids. The CDR3 DNA is TGTGCCAGCAGTACTCTAGCGGGGAACTACAATGAGCAGTTCTTC. Amino acids: CASSTLAGNYNEQFF.

This clonotype was recorded once. This rearrangement joins TRBV2 to TRBJ2-1; D perhaps matches TRBD2 (7 bases). Germline V gives CDR1 SNHLY, CDR2 FYNNEI. The CDR3 spans 15 residues. The germline V and J ends were trimmed by 7 bases and 4 bases, with 17 bases remaining between them. The CDR3 loop is CASTLWGGGYNEQFF. The CDR3 nucleotides are TGTGCCAGCACCCTTTGGGGGGGCGGATACAATGAGCAGTTCTTC.

As for this clonotype: This clone may be a read error of a much larger clone one base away. This sequence joins TRBV2 and TRBJ2-2; possible D gene TRBD2, 5 bases. The CDR3 loop spans 13 amino acids. Germline CDR1 is SNHLY and CDR2 is FYNNEI. The CDR3 region has the DNA TGTGCCAGCGGTGAAGGCGGGACCGGGGAGCTGTTTTTT. It specifies CASGEGGTGELFF.